The clone carrying this T cell receptor beta chain has just a few counts. The data stem from a study of cytomegalovirus exposure and HLA in healthy donors. Study as a whole: Samples from HLA-typed donors yielded about 85 million unique TCRs in an early data release.

Primers included in the PCR were 60 Vbeta and 13 Jbeta primers. Method: immunoSEQ multiplex PCR; TCRdb's copy keeps in-frame clones and lacks some. The sample consists of about 94,000 clones, about 80% of them appearing once. The TCR sequence derives from a human donor in good health. The specimen was PBMCs.

CDR3 sequence (DNA): TGTGCCAGCAGCGACAGGGGGCTTAACACCGGGGAGCTGTTTTTT. Amino acid sequence: CASSDRGLNTGELFF. The genes are TRBV6-1 and TRBJ2-2; TRBD1 matches 10 bases. CDR3 size: 15 residues. CDR1 MNHNS and CDR2 SASEGT come from the germline V gene. V lost 6 bases, J lost 2 bases, and 3 bases stayed unmatched.